The following is a T cell receptor beta chain sequence with its context. What it binds is not known. This entry comes from a study of T cells in Graves' hyperthyroidism and ophthalmopathy. Notes on the study in general: Ophthalmopathy, as predicted by the model, came a median roughly 6.5 months after the prediction. The authors' 13 V-J model separated ophthalmopathy from stable hyperthyroidism. Researchers found most expanded thyroid clonotypes above 0.001 in blood as well.

Per the germline V gene, CDR1 is DFQATT and CDR2 is SNEGSKA (reference sequence). Trimming stripped 6 bases from V and 5 bases from J, with 17 bases between. This CDR3 contains 13 residues. The TCR beta CDR3 regions underwent amplification using RNA transcripts as the source. Using the HTBI primer set, a first-round RT-PCR was run on the TCR CDR3. TCRdb re-derived calls from the multiplex PCR reads in MiXCR, one entry per CDR3 protein. The sample carries around 620,000 distinct CDR3 sequences, roughly 50% recorded once. The receptor comes from an adult woman with Graves' disease, either hyperthyroidism or ophthalmopathy (not recorded which). The gene calls are TRBV20-1 and TRBJ2-7; D might be TRBD2 (5 bases). Sequencing input: peripheral blood or thyroid tissue (not recorded which). The CDR3 sequence: CSAAGRGIDEQYF. The CDR3 DNA reads TGCAGTGCCGCCGGACGGGGTATCGACGAGCAGTACTTC.